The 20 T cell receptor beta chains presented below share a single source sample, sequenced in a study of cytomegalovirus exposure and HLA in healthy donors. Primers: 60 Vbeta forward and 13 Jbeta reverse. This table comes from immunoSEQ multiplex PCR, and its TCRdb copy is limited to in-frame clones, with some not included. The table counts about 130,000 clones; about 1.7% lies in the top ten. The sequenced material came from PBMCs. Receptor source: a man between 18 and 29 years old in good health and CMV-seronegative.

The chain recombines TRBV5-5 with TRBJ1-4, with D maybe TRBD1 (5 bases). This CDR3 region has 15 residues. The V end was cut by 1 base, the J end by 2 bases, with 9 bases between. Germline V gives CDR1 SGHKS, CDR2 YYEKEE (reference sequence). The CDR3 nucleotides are TGTGCCAGCAGCTTGAACCAGGGCACTAATGAAAAACTGTTTTTT. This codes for CASSLNQGTNEKLFF.

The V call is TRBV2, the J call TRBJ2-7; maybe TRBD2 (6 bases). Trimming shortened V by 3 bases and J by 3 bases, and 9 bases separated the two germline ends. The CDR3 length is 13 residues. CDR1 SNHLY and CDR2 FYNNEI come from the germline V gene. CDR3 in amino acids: CASSERGIYEQYF. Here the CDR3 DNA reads TGTGCCAGCAGTGAGCGGGGCATCTACGAGCAGTACTTC.

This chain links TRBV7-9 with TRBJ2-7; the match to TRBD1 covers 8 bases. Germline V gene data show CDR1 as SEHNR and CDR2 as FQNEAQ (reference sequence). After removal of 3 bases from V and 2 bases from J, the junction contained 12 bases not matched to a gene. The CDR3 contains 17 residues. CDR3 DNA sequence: TGTGCCAGCAGCTTGGCCCCCTTTGGACAGGGACCCTACGAGCAGTACTTC. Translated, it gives CASSLAPFGQGPYEQYF.

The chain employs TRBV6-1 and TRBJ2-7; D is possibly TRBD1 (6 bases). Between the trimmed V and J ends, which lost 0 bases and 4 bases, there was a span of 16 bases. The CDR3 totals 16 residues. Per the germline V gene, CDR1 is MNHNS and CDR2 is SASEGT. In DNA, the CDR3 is TGTGCCAGCAGTGAAGCGGTCAGGGGATCAAGGTACGAGCAGTACTTC. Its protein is CASSEAVRGSRYEQYF.

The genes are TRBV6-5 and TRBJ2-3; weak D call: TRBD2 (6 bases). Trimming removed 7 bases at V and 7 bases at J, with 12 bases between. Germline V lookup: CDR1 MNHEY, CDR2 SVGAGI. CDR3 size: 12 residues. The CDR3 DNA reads TGTGCCAGCATGGGGGGACCCCATACGCAGTATTTT. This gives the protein CASMGGPHTQYF.

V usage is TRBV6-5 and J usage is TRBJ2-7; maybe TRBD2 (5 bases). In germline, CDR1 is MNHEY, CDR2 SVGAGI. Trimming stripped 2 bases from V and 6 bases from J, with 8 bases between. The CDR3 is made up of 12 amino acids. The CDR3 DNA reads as TGTGCCAGCAGTTACCGGGGATCCGAGCAGTACTTC. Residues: CASSYRGSEQYF.

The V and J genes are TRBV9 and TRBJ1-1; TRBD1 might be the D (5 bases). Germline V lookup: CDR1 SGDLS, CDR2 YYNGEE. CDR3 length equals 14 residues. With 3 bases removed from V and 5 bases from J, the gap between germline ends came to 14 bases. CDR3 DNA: TGTGCCAGCAGCGGTGGGATGGGGGGAACTGAAGCTTTCTTT. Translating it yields CASSGGMGGTEAFF.

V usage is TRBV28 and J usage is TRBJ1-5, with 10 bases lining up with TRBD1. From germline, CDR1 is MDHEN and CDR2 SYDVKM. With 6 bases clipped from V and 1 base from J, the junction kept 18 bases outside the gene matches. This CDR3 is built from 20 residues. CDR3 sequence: CASRHPGGQGEGGSNQPQHF. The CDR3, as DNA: TGTGCCAGCAGACATCCAGGAGGACAGGGGGAGGGCGGGAGCAATCAGCCCCAGCATTTT.

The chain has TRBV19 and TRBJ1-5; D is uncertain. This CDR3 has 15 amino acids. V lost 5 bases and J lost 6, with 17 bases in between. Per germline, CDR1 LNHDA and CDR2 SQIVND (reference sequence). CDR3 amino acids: CASSLSFPTSQPQHF. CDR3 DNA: TGTGCCAGTAGTCTCTCTTTCCCCACCAGTCAGCCCCAGCATTTT.

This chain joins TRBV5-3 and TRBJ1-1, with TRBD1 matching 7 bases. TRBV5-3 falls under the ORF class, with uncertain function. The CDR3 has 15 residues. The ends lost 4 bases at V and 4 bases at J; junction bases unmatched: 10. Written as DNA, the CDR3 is TGTGCCAGAAGCCCAAGGACAGGACGTCGCACTGAAGCTTTCTTT. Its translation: CARSPRTGRRTEAFF.

The CDR3 nucleotides read TGTGCCAGCTCAACCGGGACAGGGGAGCGGTTCCAGTACTTC. Translating it yields CASSTGTGERFQYF. The rearrangement joins TRBV18 to TRBJ2-7; 10 bases are a match to TRBD1. Trimming removed 5 bases from V and 10 bases from J; junction bases left unmatched: 11. Germline assignment: CDR1 KGHSH and CDR2 LQKENI. The CDR3 extends over 14 amino acids.

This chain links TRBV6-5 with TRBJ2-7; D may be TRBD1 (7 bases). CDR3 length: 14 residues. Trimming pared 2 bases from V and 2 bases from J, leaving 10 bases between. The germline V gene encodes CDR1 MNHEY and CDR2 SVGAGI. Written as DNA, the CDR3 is TGTGCCAGCAGTTACGGGGGGACAGCCTACGAGCAGTACTTC. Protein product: CASSYGGTAYEQYF.

The CDR3 loop reads CASSLVRGLAGGYNINTGELFF. DNA for the CDR3: TGTGCCAGCAGTTTAGTTCGGGGACTAGCGGGAGGCTATAACATTAACACCGGGGAGCTGTTTTTT. The chain carries TRBV27 and TRBJ2-2, with 15 positions matching TRBD2. CDR3 length: 22 amino acids. CDR1 and CDR2 from the germline V gene are MNHEY and SMNVEV (reference sequence). V was pared by 2 bases and J by 2 bases, with 15 bases of the junction left unmatched.

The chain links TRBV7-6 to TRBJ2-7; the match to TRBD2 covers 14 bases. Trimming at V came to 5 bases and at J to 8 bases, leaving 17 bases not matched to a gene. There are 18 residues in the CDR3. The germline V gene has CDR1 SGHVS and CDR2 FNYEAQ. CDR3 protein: CASSRTGTSGGRQSQQYF. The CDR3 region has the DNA TGTGCCAGCAGCCGAACCGGGACTAGCGGGGGACGCCAGTCGCAGCAGTACTTC.

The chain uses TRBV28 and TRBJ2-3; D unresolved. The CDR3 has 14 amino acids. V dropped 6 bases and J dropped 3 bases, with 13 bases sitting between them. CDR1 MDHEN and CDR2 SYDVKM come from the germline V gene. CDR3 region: CASRWWAGTDTQYF. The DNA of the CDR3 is TGTGCCAGCAGGTGGTGGGCTGGTACAGATACGCAGTATTTT. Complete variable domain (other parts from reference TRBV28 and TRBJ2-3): DVKVTQSSRYLVKRTGEKVFLECVQDMDHENMFWYRQDPGLGLRLIYFSYDVKMKEKGDIPEGYSVSREKKERFSLILESASTNQTSMYLCASRWWAGTDTQYFGPGTRLTVL.

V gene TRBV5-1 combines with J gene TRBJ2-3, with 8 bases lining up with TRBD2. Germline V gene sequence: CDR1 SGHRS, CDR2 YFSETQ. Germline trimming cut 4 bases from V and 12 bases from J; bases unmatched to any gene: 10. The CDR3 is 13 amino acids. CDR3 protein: CASSDSEAGAQYF. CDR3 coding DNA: TGCGCCAGCAGCGATTCGGAAGCGGGGGCACAGTATTTT.

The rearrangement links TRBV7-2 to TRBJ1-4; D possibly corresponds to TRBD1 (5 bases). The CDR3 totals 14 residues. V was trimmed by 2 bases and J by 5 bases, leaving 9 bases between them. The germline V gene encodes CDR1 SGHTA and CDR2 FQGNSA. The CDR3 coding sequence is TGTGCCAGCAGCTTACGGCGGGGGAATGAAAAACTGTTTTTT. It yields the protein CASSLRRGNEKLFF.

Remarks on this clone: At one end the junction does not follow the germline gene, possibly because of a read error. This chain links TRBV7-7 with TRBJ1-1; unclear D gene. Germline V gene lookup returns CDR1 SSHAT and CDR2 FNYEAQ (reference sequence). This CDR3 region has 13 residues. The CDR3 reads CASSLKRDTEAFF. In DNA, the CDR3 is TGTGCTAGCAGCTTAAAGAGAGACACTGAAGCTTTCTTT.

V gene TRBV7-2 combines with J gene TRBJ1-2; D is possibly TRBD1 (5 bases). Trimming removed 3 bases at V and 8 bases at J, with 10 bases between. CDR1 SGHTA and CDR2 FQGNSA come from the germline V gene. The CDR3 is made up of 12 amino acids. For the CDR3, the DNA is TGTGCCAGCAGCTTTTCGGGGGTAGGCTACACCTTC. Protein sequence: CASSFSGVGYTF.

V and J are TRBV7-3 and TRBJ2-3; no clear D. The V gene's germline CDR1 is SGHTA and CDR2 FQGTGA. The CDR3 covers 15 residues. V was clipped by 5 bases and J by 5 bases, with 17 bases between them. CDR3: CASSPIVFSGDTQYF. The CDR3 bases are TGTGCCAGCAGCCCCATTGTATTTTCGGGAGATACGCAGTATTTT. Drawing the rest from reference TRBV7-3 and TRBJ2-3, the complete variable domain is GAGVSQTPSNKVTEKGKYVELRCDPISGHTALYWYRQSLGQGPEFLIYFQGTGAADDSGLPNDRFFAVRPEGSVSTLKIQRTERGDSAVYLCASSPIVFSGDTQYFGPGTRLTVL.